This T cell receptor beta chain was recorded in a study of blood T cell repertoires in COVID-19. Libraries were prepared by immunoSEQ multiplex PCR; TCRdb keeps only in-frame clonotypes and omits some of them. The sample yields a few hundred thousand clones, roughly 90% seen once. Germline V lookup: CDR1 MGHRA, CDR2 YSYEKL. V lost 4 bases, J lost 5 bases, and 11 bases lay in between. The CDR3 sequence is 14 residues long. The chain couples TRBV4-1 to TRBJ1-4; possible D gene TRBD1, 5 bases. The TCR comes from a woman under 30 who had been exposed to COVID-19. Sequenced material: PBMCs or T cells enriched from blood (not recorded which). The CDR3 sequence: CASSLGGGNEKLFF. In DNA form, the CDR3 reads TGCGCCAGCAGCCTGGGGGGGGGAAATGAAAAACTGTTTTTT.